Following are 9 T cell receptor beta chains from one sample sequenced in a study of OX40 agonist ivuxolimab in advanced cancers. Libraries came from the immunoSEQ multiplex PCR assay. Not all clones reach the TCRdb copy of this immuneACCESS table, which keeps in-frame sequences only. Checked studies attribute under half of the gap to unresolved V genes and leave the rest unexplained. Present in this sample are some 27,000 clones, around 85% of which were seen just once. The leading ten clones occupy more than 13% of the sample. This specimen was CD4+ or CD8+ T cells sorted from blood, taken in a trial of the OX40 agonist ivuxolimab. Source of these receptors: an adult with an advanced solid tumor such as melanoma, head and neck, liver or kidney cancer.

This sequence joins TRBV6-5 and TRBJ1-1, with TRBD1 as a possible D gene (5 bases). In germline, CDR1 is MNHEY, CDR2 SVGAGI. This CDR3 is built from 15 residues. Trimming stripped 1 base from V and 2 bases from J, with 11 bases between. The CDR3 loop reads CASSYWGSSNTEAFF. CDR3 DNA sequence: TGTGCCAGCAGTTACTGGGGGAGTTCTAACACTGAAGCTTTCTTT.

The rearrangement joins TRBV28 to TRBJ1-6, with D hard to call. Looked up from germline, CDR1 is MDHEN and CDR2 is SYDVKM. The CDR3 loop spans 15 amino acids. V lost 7 bases, J lost 3 bases, and 13 bases lay in between. CDR3 in DNA: TGTGCCAGCATATGGGATCGAGACTATAATTCACCCCTCCACTTT. Translation: CASIWDRDYNSPLHF.

In the case of this clone: In the same sample, other DNA sequences code for this CDR3. The chain recombines TRBV14 with TRBJ2-3, with 9 nucleotides matching TRBD1. V lost 1 base and J lost 7; bases outside the gene matches: 3. CDR1 SGHDN and CDR2 FVKESK come from the germline V gene. The CDR3 has 14 amino acids. DNA of the CDR3: TGTGCCAGCAGCCAAGGACAGGGGGGTCATACGCAGTATTTT. Translating gives CASSQGQGGHTQYF.

The rearrangement links TRBV7-9 to TRBJ1-1; 7 nucleotides match TRBD1. Germline V gene lookup returns CDR1 SEHNR and CDR2 FQNEAQ (reference sequence). V lost 3 bases to trimming and J lost 1 base; unmatched junction nucleotides: 8. The CDR3 loop spans 16 amino acids. CDR3 loop: CASSLRVGTANTEAFF. For the CDR3, the DNA is TGTGCCAGCAGCTTGAGGGTTGGGACAGCGAACACTGAAGCTTTCTTT.

The chain recombines TRBV27 with TRBJ2-7, with TRBD2 matching over 10 bases. This CDR3 spans 16 amino acids. The V and J ends lost 4 bases and 4 bases, in that order; junction bases with no gene match: 10. Germline CDR1 reads MNHEY; CDR2 reads SMNVEV (reference sequence). The CDR3 DNA follows: TGTGCCAGCAGTTGGACTCTAGCGGGAGTTTGGTACGAGCAGTACTTC. It encodes CASSWTLAGVWYEQYF.

The chain recombines TRBV27 with TRBJ2-7, with D tentatively TRBD2 (6 bases). The V gene lost 6 bases and the J gene lost 2 bases, with 17 bases spanning the gap. Per the germline V gene, CDR1 is MNHEY and CDR2 is SMNVEV (reference sequence). The CDR3 totals 15 residues. CDR3 coding DNA: TGTGCCAGCAGGGGAATTGCGGGACCCGCCTACGAGCAGTACTTC. Protein sequence: CASRGIAGPAYEQYF.

The chain carries TRBV15 and TRBJ2-3; weak D call: TRBD1 (6 bases). The CDR3 has 16 residues. Per the germline V gene, CDR1 is LNHNV and CDR2 is YYDKDF (reference sequence). Trimming left V 2 bases short and J 1 base short, with 13 bases between. The CDR3 bases are TGTGCCACCAGCAGACCTGGACAGTGGCGCACAGATACGCAGTATTTT. The encoded protein is CATSRPGQWRTDTQYF.

The J gene is TRBJ1-2, the V gene TRBV6-5; D gene uncertain. Germline loops: CDR1 MNHEY, CDR2 SVGAGI. V lost 4 bases to trimming and J lost 3 bases, with 9 bases between them. The CDR3 has 13 residues. This chain's CDR3 is CASSSDGDYGYTF. Written as DNA, the CDR3 is TGTGCCAGCAGTTCGGACGGAGACTATGGCTACACCTTC.

J is TRBJ1-1 and V is TRBV7-9; the D is unclear. The CDR3 has 12 residues. Trimming stripped 6 bases from V and 1 base from J, with 6 bases between. Germline values: CDR1 SEHNR, CDR2 FQNEAQ (reference sequence). CDR3: CASRQRNTEAFF. CDR3 in DNA: TGTGCCAGCAGACAGAGGAACACTGAAGCTTTCTTT.